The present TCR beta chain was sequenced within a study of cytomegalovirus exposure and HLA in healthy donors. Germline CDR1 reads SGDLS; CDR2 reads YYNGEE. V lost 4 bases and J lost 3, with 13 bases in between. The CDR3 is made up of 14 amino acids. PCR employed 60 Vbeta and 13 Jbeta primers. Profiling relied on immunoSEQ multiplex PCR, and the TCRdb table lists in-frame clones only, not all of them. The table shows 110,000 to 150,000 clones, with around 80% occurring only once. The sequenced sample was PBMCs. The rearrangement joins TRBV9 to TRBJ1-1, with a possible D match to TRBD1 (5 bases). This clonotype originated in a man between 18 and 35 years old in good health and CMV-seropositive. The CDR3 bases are TGTGCCAGCAGCCAAGAAGTCAGGGACACTGAAGCTTTCTTT. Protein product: CASSQEVRDTEAFF.